This TCR beta chain came from a study of Graves' ophthalmopathy and Graves' hyperthyroidism (dated by TCRdb to 2016 to 2018). About the full investigation: Hyperthyroidism was defined as stable when no progression to ophthalmopathy occurred within 18 months of follow-up. The independent validation cohort included 18 to 20 hyperthyroidism patients plus 17 patients who later progressed from hyperthyroidism to ophthalmopathy. In over 5 hyperthyroidism patients, the T-cell repertoire of thyroid tissue was compared with the T-cell repertoire of blood. Following sampling, methimazole starting at 30 mg daily was administered to hyperthyroidism patients, and high-dose intravenous methylprednisolone was administered to ophthalmopathy patients. In total, 135 blood samples were TCR-sequenced: fewer than 50 ophthalmopathy, around 75 hyperthyroidism and roughly 17 hyperthyroidism-to-ophthalmopathy patients. A discovery set of 95 to 100 patients (about 45 ophthalmopathy, 55 to 65 stable hyperthyroidism) was enrolled to explore V-J signatures distinguishing ophthalmopathy from hyperthyroidism. TCR beta repertoire signatures were used to distinguish Graves' ophthalmopathy from Graves' hyperthyroidism and to predict progression to ophthalmopathy. The full study reports these points: Most expanded thyroid clonotypes with frequency above 0.001 were also detected in blood, suggesting blood repertoires may reflect the thyroid immune response. The 13-signature model separated ophthalmopathy from stable hyperthyroidism with about 86% sensitivity and approximately 83% specificity in cross-validation, and 80%/75% in the test set. No statistical method was used to predetermine the sample size, and group allocation was not hidden from the investigators. In validation, the model predicted ophthalmopathy progression with nearly 71% sensitivity and 72% to 80% specificity; 12 predicted patients were CT-confirmed with GO in a median of about 6.2 months.

From the cysteine up to the phenylalanine, the CDR3 has a length of 13 residues. Just CDR3 DNA is preserved here, 39 bases in frame from base 1. Trimming removed 5 bases from V and 5 bases from J, leaving 12 bases between the germline ends. The CDR1 and CDR2 encoded by the germline V gene (reference sequence) are SEHNR and FQNEAQ. Hyperthyroidism patients were newly diagnosed, were aged 18 to 65 years, and had a disease duration under 2 months. Anyone with other autoimmune diseases, uncontrolled infections, pregnancy or lactation was excluded from the study. Clinical symptoms, serum thyroxine, TRAb, thyroid ultrasound and orbital computed tomography formed the basis of the diagnosis. Total RNA was extracted using Trizol reagent, and RNA quality was checked on an Agilent 2100 Bioanalyzer. This clonotype was recorded a few times. It has no known antigen specificity. No per-base quality is available; no much larger clone lies one base away.

For repertoire sequencing, the TCR beta CDR3 regions were amplified from RNA transcripts. The first round was an RT-PCR using HTBI primers with the Qiagen OneStep RT-PCR kit, and this first round was followed by a second-round multiplex PCR, then size selection and purification. Libraries were sequenced paired-end with 100 bp reads on an Illumina HiSeq2000. The study's own analysis went as follows. Reads were processed with SOAPnuke, discarding reads with adapters, uncalled bases, mean Phred below 15, or no exact constant-primer or identifier match. High-quality paired reads were merged with COPE v1.2.5. Each unique nucleotide sequence was treated as a clonotype, and MiTCR v1.1 was used to align the clonotypes to the IMGT TRB V, D and J references. Analysis was restricted to V-J combinations with a frequency above 0.0001, which covered roughly 99% of repertoires. For each V-J combination, a TCR clonal expansion and chaos score was defined as F50 clonal expansion divided by the chaos observed in the TCRdist matrix. Welch's t-statistics and random forest were used to reduce features to 10 to 15 V-J combinations, which were fed into a naive Bayes classifier. Thyroid-blood repertoire similarity was quantified with the Morisita-Horn index. TCRdb itself trimmed the public reads at Q25 with fastp, ran MiXCR and retained productive beta chains. Entries are consolidated by CDR3 protein sequence, retaining the most common genes and DNA. The V and J calls and clone size come from TCRdb's table, not from the authors' own analysis. For this sample the table gives over a million distinct CDR3 sequences, of which about 38% were detected only once. The ten most abundant clones make up roughly 10% of the sample.

The chain is made from TRBV7-9 and TRBJ2-5; TRBD2 is a weak D gene call, 5 bases matching. Specimen: peripheral blood or thyroid tissue (not recorded which). The TCR originated in an adult man with Graves' hyperthyroidism. The sequenced DNA: TGTGCCAGCAGCCAAACGGGGTTGGAGACCCAGTACTTC. Its product reads: CASSQTGLETQYF.